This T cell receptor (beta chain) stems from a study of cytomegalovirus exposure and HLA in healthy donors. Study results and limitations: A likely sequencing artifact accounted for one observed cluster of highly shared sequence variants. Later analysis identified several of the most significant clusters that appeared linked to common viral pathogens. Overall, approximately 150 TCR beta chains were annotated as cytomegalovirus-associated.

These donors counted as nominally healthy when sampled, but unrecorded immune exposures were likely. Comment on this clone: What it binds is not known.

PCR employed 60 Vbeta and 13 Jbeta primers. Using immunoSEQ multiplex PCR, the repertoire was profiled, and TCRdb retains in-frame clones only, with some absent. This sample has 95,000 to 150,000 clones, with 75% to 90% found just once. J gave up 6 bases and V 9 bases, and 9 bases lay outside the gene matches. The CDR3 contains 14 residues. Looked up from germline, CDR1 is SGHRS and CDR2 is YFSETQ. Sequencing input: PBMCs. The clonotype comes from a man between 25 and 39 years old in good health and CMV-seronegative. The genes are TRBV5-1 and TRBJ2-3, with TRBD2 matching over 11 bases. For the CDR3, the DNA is TGCGCCACCAGAGCCGGGACTAGCGGTGATACGCAGTATTTT. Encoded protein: CATRAGTSGDTQYF.